This T cell receptor (beta chain) was profiled in a study of shared clonotypes between healthy human individuals. Naive-designated CD8 cells lacked CD45RO, were positively enriched for CCR7, and omitted terminally differentiated effector memory CD45RA+ cells. The CDR3 has 15 amino acids. J lost 6 bases, V lost 6 bases, and 7 bases had no gene match. Looked up from germline, CDR1 is MDHEN and CDR2 is SYDVKM. Overall study findings and caveats: The naive CD4 repertoires of a handful of donors were compared, and around 5.1% of clonotypes were shared. Sequencing depth was predicted to influence how clonotypes are shared among donors. The generation probabilities recorded for non-shared clonotypes fell below those of clonotypes shared by all four donors.

Profiling relied on immunoSEQ multiplex PCR, and the TCRdb table lists in-frame clones only, not all of them. The sample comprises around 700,000 clones, roughly nine tenths of which are singletons, and roughly 22% rests with the top ten. Points on this clone: As yet, its antigen is unknown.

The rearrangement uses TRBV28 and TRBJ1-4; 10 bases are shared with TRBD1. The sample comprised naive CD8+ T cells sorted from blood. This TCR was sampled from a man aged 30 to 39 in good health. The CDR3, as DNA: TGTGCCAGCAGCCCCGGACAGGGGGGAGATGAAAAACTGTTTTTT. Protein: CASSPGQGGDEKLFF.